This T cell receptor beta chain was profiled in a study of regulatory T cells in long-lasting Graves disease. Study-level results: Newly diagnosed Graves' patients exceeded persistent ones in TCR diversity.

In germline, CDR1 is DFQATT, CDR2 SNEGSKA (reference sequence). Deletions cut 6 bases from V and 8 bases from J, with 14 bases between. This CDR3 is built from 12 residues. Time point: newly diagnosed GD, antithyroid drugs for less than 3 months. PBMC-extracted RNA yielded the TCR library. Ten or more counts support this clonotype. Its antigen remains unidentified. Investigators prepared the TCR beta libraries by applying iRepertoire HTBI primers and Arm-PCR of CDR3 regions. One entry per CDR3 protein, called by TCRdb with MiXCR from the multiplex PCR reads. The table records hundreds of thousands of distinct CDR3 sequences, about 15% of them present only once. These data are also associated with another study on T cells in Graves' hyperthyroidism and ophthalmopathy. According to that study: Every diagnosis used clinical symptoms, serum thyroxine and TRAb, thyroid ultrasound and orbital computed tomography.

This sequence was found in a woman aged 35-65 years with Graves disease. This rearrangement joins TRBV20-1 to TRBJ1-3; D uncertain. Sequenced here: peripheral blood mononuclear cells (PBMCs), sampled at new diagnosis, from a patient treated with antithyroid drugs. The CDR3 nucleotides are TGCAGTGCAGAGGGCCTGGTAGACACCATATATTTT. Protein: CSAEGLVDTIYF.